These T cell receptor beta chains were read from a single sample in a study of blood T cell repertoires in COVID-19. Sequencing used immunoSEQ multiplex PCR; TCRdb keeps in-frame clones, though not all of them. The sample yields roughly 86,000 clones, roughly 80% seen once. Sequencing was performed on peripheral blood. These TCRs come from a man between 60 and 70 years old with acute or convalescent COVID-19. Each CDR3 is given with its conserved first and last residue. D genes are given only for firm matches. Clone sizes are given selectively: once, few, many, or a class where the clone is expanded.

abundance	v_gene	d_gene	j_gene	CDR3aa	CDR3nt
once	TRBV30	TRBD1	TRBJ2-7	CAWARDSTYEQYF	TGTGCCTGGGCCCGGGACAGCACCTACGAGCAGTACTTC
.	TRBV6-1	.	TRBJ2-7	CASSEGRAAEQYF	TGTGCCAGCAGTGAAGGCAGGGCGGCCGAGCAGTACTTC
.	TRBV15	.	TRBJ2-7	CATSRAGHGHEQYF	TGTGCCACCAGCAGAGCCGGACATGGCCACGAGCAGTACTTC
.	TRBV27	.	TRBJ1-6	CASSPLNSPLHF	TGTGCCAGCAGTCCCCTAAATTCACCCCTCCACTTT
.	TRBV5-1	TRBD2	TRBJ2-1	CASSLTTSGSYNEQFF	TGCGCCAGCAGCTTGACGACTAGCGGCTCCTACAATGAGCAGTTCTTC
.	TRBV2	.	TRBJ2-7	CASKEPGTSYEQYF	TGTGCCAGCAAAGAGCCAGGAACCTCCTACGAGCAGTACTTC
few	TRBV3-1/TRBV3-2	.	TRBJ1-6	CASSQDTQVNSPLHF	TGTGCCAGCAGCCAAGATACACAGGTTAATTCACCCCTCCACTTT
.	TRBV11-2	TRBD1	TRBJ1-6	CASSGSPTGGYNSPLHF	TGTGCCAGCAGCGGCTCACCCACAGGGGGATATAATTCACCCCTCCACTTT
.	TRBV6-6	TRBD2	TRBJ2-1	CASSPPAARGADNEQFF	TGTGCCAGCAGTCCGCCGGCGGCGCGGGGGGCAGACAATGAGCAGTTCTTC
once	TRBV5-6	TRBD1	TRBJ1-4	CASSADRATNEKLFF	TGTGCCAGCAGCGCGGACAGGGCAACTAATGAAAAACTGTTTTTT
.	TRBV11-2	TRBD1	TRBJ1-1	CASSLAGGMNTEAFF	TGTGCCAGCAGCTTAGCAGGGGGGATGAACACTGAAGCTTTCTTT
.	TRBV6-6	TRBD1	TRBJ2-7	CASSYGQVTYEQYF	TGTGCCAGCAGTTACGGACAGGTCACCTACGAGCAGTACTTC
.	TRBV6-2/TRBV6-3	.	TRBJ1-5	CASSYEARLGQPQHF	TGTGCCAGCAGTTACGAAGCCAGACTTGGACAGCCCCAGCATTTT
.	TRBV19	.	TRBJ1-2	CASSIPDRYYGYTF	TGTGCCAGTAGTATCCCTGACAGGTATTATGGCTACACCTTC
.	TRBV3-1/TRBV3-2	TRBD2	TRBJ2-7	CASSLGTSGDYEQYF	TGTGCCAGCAGCCTGGGAACTAGCGGGGACTACGAGCAGTACTTC
few	TRBV19	.	TRBJ1-3	CASTLGGRLLSGNTIYF	TGTGCCAGTACATTGGGCGGGCGACTACTCTCTGGAAACACCATATATTTT
.	TRBV15	TRBD1	TRBJ1-2	CATSRDLGQGKVYGYTF	TGTGCCACCAGCAGAGATCTGGGACAGGGAAAGGTGTATGGCTACACCTTC
.	TRBV13	TRBD1	TRBJ2-4	CASSATGQGGAKNIQYF	TGTGCCAGCAGCGCGACTGGACAGGGGGGAGCCAAAAACATTCAGTACTTC
.	TRBV7-2	TRBD1	TRBJ1-4	CASSLGLQGATEKLFF	TGTGCCAGCAGCTTAGGGTTACAGGGGGCGACTGAAAAACTGTTTTTT
.	TRBV27	TRBD1	TRBJ2-5	CASSQDRTQETQYF	TGTGCCAGCAGTCAGGACAGGACCCAAGAGACCCAGTACTTC
few	TRBV4-1	.	TRBJ2-7	CASSQDRGWDEQYF	TGCGCCAGCAGCCAAGATCGCGGGTGGGACGAGCAGTACTTC
.	TRBV7-2	.	TRBJ1-5	CASSSSNSLIQPQHF	TGTGCCAGCAGCTCCTCTAATAGTCTGATTCAGCCCCAGCATTTT
.	TRBV6-2/TRBV6-3	.	TRBJ1-2	CASSYYQVYGYTF	TGTGCCAGCAGTTATTACCAGGTCTATGGCTACACCTTC
.	TRBV5-1	.	TRBJ2-2	CASSGWGANTGELFF	TGCGCCAGCAGCGGATGGGGGGCGAACACCGGGGAGCTGTTTTTT
.	TRBV28	TRBD2	TRBJ2-2	CASSPGTSGLAGELFF	TGTGCCAGCAGCCCAGGGACTAGCGGATTGGCCGGGGAGCTGTTTTTT
once	TRBV21-1	.	TRBJ2-7	CASSSTNWVTHGVQYF	TGTGCCAGCAGCAGTACTAATTGGGTCACCCACGGGGTGCAGTACTTC
once	TRBV30	TRBD2	TRBJ2-1	CAWASKLAGGHYNEQFF	TGTGCCTGGGCAAGTAAACTAGCGGGGGGACACTACAATGAGCAGTTCTTC
.	TRBV29-1	TRBD1	TRBJ1-1	CSVQGDERTEAFF	TGCAGCGTGCAGGGGGATGAGAGGACTGAAGCTTTCTTT
few	TRBV6-2/TRBV6-3	TRBD1	TRBJ1-6	CASSYAWGGTANSPLHF	TGTGCCAGCAGTTACGCCTGGGGCGGGACAGCTAATTCACCCCTCCACTTT
.	TRBV2	TRBD1	TRBJ1-5	CASSVGTGGTQPQHF	TGTGCCAGCAGTGTCGGGACAGGGGGAACTCAGCCCCAGCATTTT
.	TRBV30	.	TRBJ1-5	CAWSPNSNQPQHF	TGTGCCTGGAGTCCCAACAGTAATCAGCCCCAGCATTTT
.	TRBV7-9	.	TRBJ1-2	CASSLYGQYGYTF	TGTGCCAGCAGCTTATATGGACAATATGGCTACACCTTC
.	TRBV5-1	TRBD1	TRBJ1-6	CASTVSTGEESPLHF	TGCGCCAGCACGGTGTCCACAGGGGAGGAATCACCCCTCCACTTT
.	TRBV9	.	TRBJ1-2	CASSPWGGQGYTF	TGTGCCAGCAGCCCTTGGGGGGGGCAAGGCTACACCTTC
.	TRBV3-1/TRBV3-2	.	TRBJ2-7	CASRISQGYEQYF	TGTGCCAGCAGGATTTCACAGGGCTACGAGCAGTACTTC
.	TRBV6-5	TRBD1	TRBJ1-2	CASRTPQGGDGYTF	TGTGCCAGCAGAACCCCACAGGGGGGAGATGGCTACACCTTC
.	TRBV12-3/TRBV12-4	TRBD1	TRBJ1-1	CASSFGQGARAFF	TGTGCCAGCAGTTTCGGACAGGGGGCTCGAGCTTTCTTT
.	TRBV6-2/TRBV6-3	TRBD1	TRBJ1-5	CASSWDRDYSNQPQHF	TGTGCCAGCAGTTGGGACAGGGATTATAGCAATCAGCCCCAGCATTTT
once	TRBV25-1	.	TRBJ2-7	CASIGPGYEQYF	TGTGCCAGCATAGGTCCAGGATACGAGCAGTACTTC